The rows below give T cell receptor beta chains drawn from one sample of a study of T cells in localized non-small cell lung cancer. Clones were read by immunoSEQ multiplex PCR, and TCRdb kept only the in-frame ones, dropping some. The profile shows approximately 30,000 clones, approximately 90% of them singletons. Sequencing used peripheral blood mononuclear cells, obtained before any cancer treatment. Receptors were obtained from a female donor aged 60 or older with stage II lung adenocarcinoma. Each CDR3 is given with its conserved first and last residue. D genes are given only for firm matches.

TRBJ1-2	TRBV7-9	NA	TGTGCCAGCGGCACAGGGAGAGGCTACACCTTC	CASGTGRGYTF
TRBJ1-5	TRBV28	NA	TGTGCCAGCAGCTTAAGAGGGCAGCCCCAGCATTTT	CASSLRGQPQHF
TRBJ2-3	TRBV5-6	TRBD2	TGTGCCAGCAGCACCACTAGCGGGGGGGCGTTAGATACGCAGTATTTT	CASSTTSGGALDTQYF
TRBJ2-6	TRBV2	NA	TGTGCCAGCAGTATGGACAAAAGCTCTGGGGCCAACGTCCTGACTTTC	CASSMDKSSGANVLTF
TRBJ1-1	TRBV4-2	NA	TGTGCCAGCAGCCAAGTTCAGGTAGGGATTAGTGAAGCTTTCTTT	CASSQVQVGISEAFF
TRBJ2-3	TRBV9	TRBD1	TGTGCCAGCAGCGTAGCTATACAAGGGACAGGGTCAACAGATACGCAGTATTTT	CASSVAIQGTGSTDTQYF
TRBJ1-2	TRBV28	TRBD1	TGTGCCAGCATCGAGCCAGGGGGCGACTATGGCTACACCTTC	CASIEPGGDYGYTF
TRBJ2-1	TRBV29-1	NA	TGCAGCGGGAGTAACAATGAGCAGTTCTTC	CSGSNNEQFF
TRBJ1-5	TRBV7-2	NA	TGTGCCAGCAGCCGTCGGGGGGGTGATCAGCCCCAGCATTTT	CASSRRGGDQPQHF
TRBJ2-5	TRBV5-8	NA	TGTGCCAGCAGCTCAACGGGACTCCAAGAGACCCAGTACTTC	CASSSTGLQETQYF
TRBJ2-5	TRBV28	NA	TGTGCCAGCAGTTTTGTCTCTATGGAGACCCAGTACTTC	CASSFVSMETQYF
TRBJ2-6	TRBV6-1	TRBD2	TGTGCCAGCAGTGGACTAGCGGGGTTGTCTGGGGCCAACGTCCTGACTTTC	CASSGLAGLSGANVLTF
TRBJ1-2	TRBV5-1	TRBD1	TGCGCCAGCAGCGAACAGGGGGGAAACTATGGCTACACCTTC	CASSEQGGNYGYTF
TRBJ1-6	TRBV7-8	NA	TGTGCCAGCAGCCACGGACGGAGCTCCTATAATTCACCCCTCCACTTT	CASSHGRSSYNSPLHF